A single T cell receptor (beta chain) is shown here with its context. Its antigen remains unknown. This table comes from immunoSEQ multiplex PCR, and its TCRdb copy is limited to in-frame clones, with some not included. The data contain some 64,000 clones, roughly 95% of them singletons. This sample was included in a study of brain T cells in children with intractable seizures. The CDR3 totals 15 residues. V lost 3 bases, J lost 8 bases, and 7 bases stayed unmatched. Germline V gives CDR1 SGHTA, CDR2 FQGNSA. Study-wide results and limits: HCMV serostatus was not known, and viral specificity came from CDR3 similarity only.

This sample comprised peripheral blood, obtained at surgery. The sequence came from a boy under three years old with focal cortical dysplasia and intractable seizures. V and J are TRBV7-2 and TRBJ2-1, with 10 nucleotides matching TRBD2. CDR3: CASSFPSGSYYEQFF. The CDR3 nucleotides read TGTGCCAGCAGCTTTCCTAGCGGGAGTTACTATGAGCAGTTCTTC.